One sample yielded the 8 T cell receptor beta chains listed below, sequenced in a study of shared T cell receptors in the human thymus. Assay: immunoSEQ multiplex PCR; the TCRdb copy retains only in-frame clones and omits some. The profile covers 700,000 to 750,000 clones, with approximately 85% appearing a single time and roughly 0.01% taken by the ten largest. This sample was also put to use in a study of human thymus T cells.

Sequencing used thymocytes. Every receptor here comes from a girl under three years old with a congenital heart defect.

This clone was observed a handful of times. This chain uses TRBV19 with TRBJ2-2; perhaps TRBD1 as D (6 bases). V shed 3 bases and J shed 3 bases, with 17 bases lying between them. The CDR3 totals 17 residues. Germline CDR1 reads LNHDA; CDR2 reads SQIVND (reference sequence). The CDR3 loop is CASSIEGTAGDTGELFF. The CDR3 nucleotides read TGTGCCAGTAGTATTGAGGGGACGGCAGGGGACACCGGGGAGCTGTTTTTT.

V gene TRBV10-3 combines with J gene TRBJ2-3; a possible D gene is TRBD2 (6 bases). With 8 bases removed from V and 1 base from J, the gap between germline ends came to 13 bases. Germline V CDR1 and CDR2: ENHRY, SYGVKD. The CDR3 length is 14 residues. CDR3 DNA: TGTGCCATCCGCGGGACTCCAGGCACAGATACGCAGTATTTT. As protein: CAIRGTPGTDTQYF.

This chain connects TRBV14 to TRBJ2-6, with 9 bases fitting TRBD1. V dropped 1 base and J dropped 2; count of bases not matched to a gene: 9. CDR1 and CDR2 from the germline V gene are SGHDN and FVKESK. This CDR3 is built from 19 residues. CDR3 residues: CASSQGDEGTGPGANVLTF. In DNA form, the CDR3 reads TGTGCCAGCAGCCAAGGCGATGAAGGGACAGGGCCTGGGGCCAACGTCCTGACTTTC.

This sequence joins TRBV4-1 and TRBJ2-7, with D maybe TRBD2 (6 bases). The CDR3 loop spans 18 amino acids. Germline V gene lookup returns CDR1 MGHRA and CDR2 YSYEKL. Trimming cost V 4 bases and J 3 bases, with 25 bases left between them. This chain's CDR3 is CASSPGDGTFSSVYEQYF. CDR3 coding DNA: TGCGCCAGCAGCCCGGGGGACGGTACCTTTTCATCGGTCTACGAGCAGTACTTC.

The chain recombines TRBV5-6 with TRBJ2-1, with TRBD2 as a possible D gene (5 bases). CDR3 length: 15 amino acids. V lost 2 bases to trimming and J lost 0 bases, with 9 bases between them. Germline values: CDR1 SGHDT, CDR2 YYEEEE. CDR3 amino acids: CASSFSDYSYNEQFF. The CDR3 DNA reads TGTGCCAGCAGCTTTTCAGACTACTCCTACAATGAGCAGTTCTTC.

The V gene is TRBV7-3, the J gene TRBJ2-3; 8 bases align to TRBD2. The CDR3 length is 16 residues. The J segment lost 4 bases and the V segment lost 3 bases, leaving 9 bases of the junction unmatched. Germline CDR1 is SGHTA and CDR2 is FQGTGA. CDR3 residues: CASSLGYGGAADTQYF. CDR3 bases: TGTGCCAGCAGCTTGGGGTACGGGGGGGCCGCAGATACGCAGTATTTT.

This clone is a singleton in its sample. The genes are TRBV27 and TRBJ1-5; a possible D gene is TRBD1 (5 bases). CDR3 size: 16 residues. Trimming pared 0 bases from V and 1 base from J, leaving 10 bases between. CDR1 MNHEY and CDR2 SMNVEV come from the germline V gene (reference sequence). The CDR3 loop reads CASSLSSGLSNQPQHF. In nucleotides, the CDR3 is TGTGCCAGCAGTTTATCCTCAGGGTTAAGCAATCAGCCCCAGCATTTT.

A remark on this clone: This sample includes further DNA sequences coding for the same CDR3. The chain employs TRBV20-1 and TRBJ2-7; the D is unclear. CDR1 is DFQATT, CDR2 SNEGSKA, per germline (reference sequence). The CDR3 runs to 9 residues. With 6 bases removed from V and 4 bases from J, the gap between germline ends came to 4 bases. The CDR3 DNA is TGCAGTGCCTCGTACGAGCAGTACTTC. Protein product: CSASYEQYF.